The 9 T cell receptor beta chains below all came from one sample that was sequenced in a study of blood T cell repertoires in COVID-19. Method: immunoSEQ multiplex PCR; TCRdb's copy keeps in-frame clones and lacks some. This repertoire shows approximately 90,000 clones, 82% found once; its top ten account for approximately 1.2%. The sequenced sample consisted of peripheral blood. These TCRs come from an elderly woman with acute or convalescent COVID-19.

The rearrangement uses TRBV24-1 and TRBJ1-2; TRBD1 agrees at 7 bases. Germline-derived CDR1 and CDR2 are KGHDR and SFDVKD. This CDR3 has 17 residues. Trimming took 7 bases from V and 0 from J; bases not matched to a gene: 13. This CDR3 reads CATRGTENHPANYGYTF. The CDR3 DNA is TGTGCCACCAGAGGGACAGAGAACCACCCAGCTAACTATGGCTACACCTTC.

CDR3 sequence reads: CASSARQGESTDTQYF. Written as DNA, the CDR3 is TGTGCCAGCAGTGCGAGACAGGGGGAAAGCACAGATACGCAGTATTTT. V usage is TRBV6-1 and J usage is TRBJ2-3; 9 nucleotides line up with TRBD1. CDR1 is MNHNS, CDR2 SASEGT, per germline. This CDR3 has 16 residues. V lost 4 bases, J lost 0 bases, and 5 bases stayed unmatched.

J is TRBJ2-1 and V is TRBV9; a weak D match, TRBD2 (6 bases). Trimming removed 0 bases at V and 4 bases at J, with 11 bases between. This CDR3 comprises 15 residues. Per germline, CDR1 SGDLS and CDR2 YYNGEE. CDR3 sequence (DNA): TGTGCCAGCAGCGTAGTGGCTAGCGCGTACAATGAGCAGTTCTTC. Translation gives CASSVVASAYNEQFF.

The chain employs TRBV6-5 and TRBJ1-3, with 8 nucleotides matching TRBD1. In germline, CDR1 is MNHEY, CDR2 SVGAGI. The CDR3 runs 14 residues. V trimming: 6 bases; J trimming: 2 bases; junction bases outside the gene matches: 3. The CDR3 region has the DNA TGTGCCAGCAGCGACAGGGGTGCTGGAAACACCATATATTTT. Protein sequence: CASSDRGAGNTIYF.

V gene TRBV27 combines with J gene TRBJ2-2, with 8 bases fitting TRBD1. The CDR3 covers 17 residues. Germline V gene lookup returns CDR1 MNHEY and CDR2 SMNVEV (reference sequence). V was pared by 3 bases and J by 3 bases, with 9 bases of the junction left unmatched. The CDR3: CASSFSGGGWDTGELFF. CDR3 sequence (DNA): TGTGCCAGCAGTTTCTCAGGGGGCGGATGGGACACCGGGGAGCTGTTTTTT.

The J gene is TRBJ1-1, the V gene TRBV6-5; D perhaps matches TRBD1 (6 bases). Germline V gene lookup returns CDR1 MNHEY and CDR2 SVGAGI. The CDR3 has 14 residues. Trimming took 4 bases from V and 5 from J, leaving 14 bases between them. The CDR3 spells CASSLGGGGTEAFF. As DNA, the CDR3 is TGTGCCAGCAGTTTAGGGGGGGGAGGGACTGAAGCTTTCTTT.

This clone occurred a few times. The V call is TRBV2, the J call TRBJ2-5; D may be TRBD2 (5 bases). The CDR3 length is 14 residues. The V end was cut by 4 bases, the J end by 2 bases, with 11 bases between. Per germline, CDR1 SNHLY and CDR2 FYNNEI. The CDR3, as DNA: TGTGCCAGCAGTGTGAGGAGCGGACAAGAGACCCAGTACTTC. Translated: CASSVRSGQETQYF.

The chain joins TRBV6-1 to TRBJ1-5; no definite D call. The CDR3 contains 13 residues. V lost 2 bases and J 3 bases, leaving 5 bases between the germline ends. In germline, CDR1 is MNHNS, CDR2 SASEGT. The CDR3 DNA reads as TGTGCCAGCAGTGAACAGGACAATCAGCCCCAGCATTTT. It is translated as CASSEQDNQPQHF.

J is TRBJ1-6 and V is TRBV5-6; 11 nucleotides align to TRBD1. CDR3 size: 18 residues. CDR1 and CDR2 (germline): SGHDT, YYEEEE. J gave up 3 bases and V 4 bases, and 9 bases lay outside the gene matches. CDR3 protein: CASSPTRTGGLYNSPLHF. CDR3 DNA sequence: TGTGCCAGCAGCCCGACAAGGACAGGGGGCCTCTATAATTCACCCCTCCACTTT. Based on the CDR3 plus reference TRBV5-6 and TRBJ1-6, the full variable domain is DAGVTQSPTHLIKTRGQQVTLRCSPKSGHDTVSWYQQALGQGPQFIFQYYEEEERQRGNFPDRFSGHQFPNYSSELNVNALLLGDSALYLCASSPTRTGGLYNSPLHFGNGTRLTVT.